This T cell receptor (beta chain) emerged from a study of regulatory and conventional T cells in RAG deficiency. In the case of this clone: Antigen: not known.

V dropped 6 bases and J dropped 4 bases, with 24 bases sitting between them. CDR1 MGHRA and CDR2 YSYEKL come from the germline V gene. The CDR3 loop spans 17 amino acids. Study results and caveats: Shannon entropy was markedly lower and Simpson indices higher in RAG-deficient patients than control T-cell subsets. Patient subsets had shorter CDR3s; Omenn Treg-Tconv overlap exceeded 75%. Omenn CD25-high CD127-low cells may be activated cells, not true Tregs. Compared with controls, unique Treg TCR beta sequences dropped about 110-fold in Omenn syndrome and CID/AS.

The method was immunoSEQ multiplex PCR; TCRdb's version includes in-frame clones alone and lacks a portion of them. The sample lists about 9,000 clones, 70% to 90% seen once, with 34% in the top ten. In addition, the sample was reused for a study of regulatory T cells. That work adds: Primers: 52 TRBV forward and 13 TRBJ reverse.

V gene TRBV4-1 combines with J gene TRBJ1-1, with D possibly being TRBD1 (5 bases). The sequence was obtained from a human donor in good health. The sample was CD8+ T cells sorted from blood. CDR3 sequence: CASSLVLAGTSGTEAFF. CDR3 DNA: TGCGCCAGCAGTCTTGTTCTCGCCGGGACTTCAGGCACTGAAGCTTTCTTT.